These 17 T cell receptor beta chains were sequenced from one sample in a study of T cells in Graves' hyperthyroidism and ophthalmopathy (dated by TCRdb to the late 2010s). The receptor library was made with multiplex PCR. TCRdb shows the sequencer as Illumina HiSeq 2000. TCR beta CDR3 regions were amplified from RNA transcripts. A first-round RT-PCR of the TCR CDR3 used the HTBI primer set with the Qiagen OneStep RT-PCR kit. TCRdb cleaned the public reads at Q25 with fastp, built clones with MiXCR and kept in-frame beta chains. A single entry per CDR3 protein holds the most common genes and DNA from its merged rows. This sample holds around 660,000 distinct CDR3 sequences; approximately 42% were observed only once. The top ten constitute 6.5% to 9% of the sample. The sample was peripheral blood or thyroid tissue (not recorded which). The receptors were sampled from an adult man with Graves' disease, either hyperthyroidism or ophthalmopathy (not recorded which).

This clonotype was detected only a few times. The chain joins TRBV5-6 to TRBJ1-2, with no clear D. Germline V gene lookup returns CDR1 SGHDT and CDR2 YYEEEE. This CDR3 is 15 amino acids long. V was clipped by 4 bases and J by 2 bases, with 15 bases between them. CDR3 nucleotide sequence: TGTGCCAGCAGCCCCCATCGGCGGGGAAACTATGGCTACACCTTC. Translation: CASSPHRRGNYGYTF.

The rearrangement uses TRBV7-9 and TRBJ2-3; D possibly corresponds to TRBD2 (6 bases). Looked up from germline, CDR1 is SEHNR and CDR2 is FQNEAQ (reference sequence). The germline V and J ends were trimmed by 7 bases and 0 bases, with 11 bases remaining between them. CDR3 size: 14 residues. The CDR3 protein is CASITGLSTDTQYF. The CDR3 DNA is TGTGCCAGCATCACGGGACTGAGCACAGATACGCAGTATTTT.

This clonotype occurred many times. This rearrangement joins TRBV2 to TRBJ1-2, with 7 bases aligning to TRBD1. CDR3 size: 14 residues. The V gene end was trimmed by 10 bases and the J gene end by 4 bases; junction bases not matched to a gene: 12. CDR1 and CDR2 from the germline V gene are SNHLY and FYNNEI. DNA of the CDR3: TGTGCCACCGACATAGGACAGGAAGGCTATGGCTACACCTTC. It translates to CATDIGQEGYGYTF.

This sequence joins TRBV24-1 and TRBJ1-5, with D possibly being TRBD1 (5 bases). From germline, CDR1 is KGHDR and CDR2 SFDVKD. The CDR3 spans 14 residues. V was cut by 7 bases and J by 4 bases, with 13 bases left in between. As DNA, the CDR3 is TGTGCCACCAGACTAACAGGAACGAATCAGCCCCAGCATTTT. Encoded protein: CATRLTGTNQPQHF.

This clonotype was picked up many times. The chain has TRBV10-3 and TRBJ1-5, with 7 bases that match TRBD1. V shed 7 bases and J 3 bases; nucleotides not matched to a gene: 3. Germline V gene data show CDR1 as ENHRY and CDR2 as SYGVKD. The CDR3 extends over 13 amino acids. The CDR3 reads CAINDRDNQPQHF. The CDR3 DNA is TGTGCCATCAACGACAGGGACAATCAGCCCCAGCATTTT.

The table lists this clonotype with many counts. CDR3 nucleotide sequence: TGCAGCGTTGCCGTCCGGTTCCAGGGGGAGTCCGGCTACACCTTC. Encoded protein: CSVAVRFQGESGYTF. The chain uses TRBV29-1 and TRBJ1-2; TRBD1 agrees at 7 bases. Germline V gene data show CDR1 as SQVTM and CDR2 as ANQGSEA. The J segment lost 8 bases and the V segment lost 4 bases, leaving 16 bases of the junction unmatched. The CDR3 is 15 residues long.

The rearrangement uses TRBV6-5 and TRBJ1-6; no reliable D call. Germline CDR1 is MNHEY and CDR2 is SVGAGI. The CDR3 consists of 14 residues. Trimming removed 2 bases from V and 7 bases from J, with 9 bases in between. The CDR3 DNA reads TGTGCCAGCAGTTACGAGCCTAGGAATTCACCCCTCCACTTT. As protein: CASSYEPRNSPLHF.

The V gene is TRBV6-1, the J gene TRBJ2-1; the D gene is possibly TRBD1 (5 bases). Deletions cut 6 bases from V and 8 bases from J, with 11 bases between. Germline V CDR1 and CDR2: MNHNS, SASEGT. The CDR3 covers 12 residues. CDR3 sequence reads: CASRAGWHEQFF. The CDR3 DNA sequence: TGTGCCAGCAGAGCAGGGTGGCATGAGCAGTTCTTC.

Worth noting for this clonotype: The CDR3 does not end in the conserved phenylalanine or tryptophan, so this is likely a read error. The chain joins TRBV19 to TRBJ1-2; TRBD1 agrees at 11 bases. The CDR3 is 15 residues long. After removal of 5 bases from V and 4 bases from J, the junction contained 6 bases not matched to a gene. Germline CDR1 reads LNHDA; CDR2 reads SQIVND (reference sequence). DNA for the CDR3: TGTGCCAGTAGTGCCCGGGACAGGGGGGCCTATGGCTACACCCTC. Translation gives CASSARDRGAYGYTL.

For this clonotype: A much larger clone lies one base from this, so it may be a read error. The chain has TRBV20-1 and TRBJ1-3; 7 bases line up with TRBD1. The CDR3 is 13 amino acids. Germline values: CDR1 DFQATT, CDR2 SNEGSKA (reference sequence). V was pared by 5 bases and J by 8 bases, with 9 bases of the junction left unmatched. The CDR3 here is CSAGRQGRDTIYF. CDR3 DNA: TGCAGTGCTGGTAGACAGGGCAGAGACACCATATATTTT.

This clonotype was seen a single time. This sequence joins TRBV9 and TRBJ2-7; 8 bases match TRBD1. The germline V gene has CDR1 SGDLS and CDR2 YYNGEE. This CDR3 contains 15 residues. The V gene end was trimmed by 0 bases and the J gene end by 3 bases; junction bases not matched to a gene: 5. The CDR3: CASSVANRGDYEQYF. The CDR3 nucleotides are TGTGCCAGCAGCGTAGCTAACAGGGGGGACTACGAGCAGTACTTC.

This clonotype occurred a few times. This chain joins TRBV7-9 and TRBJ2-2, with D possibly TRBD2 on 5 matching bases. Trimming took off 4 bases at V and 1 base at J, with 13 bases between the two ends. CDR1 SEHNR and CDR2 FQNEAQ come from the germline V gene (reference sequence). This CDR3 has 16 residues. Written as DNA, the CDR3 is TGTGCCAGCAGCTCCAGAGCGGATGGGAACACCGGGGAGCTGTTTTTT. It encodes CASSSRADGNTGELFF.

A remark on this clonotype: Being one base from a much bigger clone, this may be a read error. The gene calls are TRBV7-3 and TRBJ1-6, with a weak D call TRBD1 (6 bases). Trimming stripped 5 bases from V and 9 bases from J, with 20 bases between. The CDR3 contains 16 residues. Per germline, CDR1 SGHTA and CDR2 FQGTGA. The CDR3 loop is CASSPAGGRRLSPLHF. In nucleotides, the CDR3 is TGTGCCAGCAGCCCGGCGGGGGGCAGGCGACTTTCACCCCTCCACTTT.

This chain uses TRBV20-1 with TRBJ1-5; maybe TRBD1 (5 bases). V lost 6 bases and J 2 bases, leaving 20 bases between the germline ends. Germline CDR1 DFQATT, CDR2 SNEGSKA (reference sequence). This CDR3 contains 16 residues. The CDR3 reads CSAGGGGYRGNQPQHF. The CDR3 DNA follows: TGCAGTGCGGGGGGGGGTGGATATCGCGGCAATCAGCCCCAGCATTTT.

This clonotype was seen only a few times. The chain carries TRBV19 and TRBJ1-6, with D possibly being TRBD1 (5 bases). Trimming took 5 bases from V and 7 from J, leaving 15 bases between them. CDR1 LNHDA and CDR2 SQIVND come from the germline V gene (reference sequence). The CDR3 contains 15 residues. The DNA of the CDR3 is TGTGCCAGTAGTTCCTACCAGTGGGGGAATTCACCCCTCCACTTT. Protein sequence: CASSSYQWGNSPLHF. The whole variable domain, remainder taken from reference TRBV19 and TRBJ1-6, is DGGITQSPKYLFRKEGQNVTLSCEQNLNHDAMYWYRQDPGQGLRLIYYSQIVNDFQKGDIAEGYSVSREKKESFPLTVTSAQKNPTAFYLCASSSYQWGNSPLHFGNGTRLTVT.

J is TRBJ1-2 and V is TRBV10-3, with D perhaps TRBD1 (6 bases). The CDR3 extends over 19 amino acids. CDR1 and CDR2 from the germline V gene are ENHRY and SYGVKD. Trimming left V 3 bases short and J 0 bases short, with 23 bases between. CDR3 sequence reads: CAISDWTADEQNSNYGYTF. The CDR3 DNA reads TGTGCCATCAGTGATTGGACAGCAGACGAACAAAATTCTAACTATGGCTACACCTTC.

This chain links TRBV5-1 with TRBJ1-3, with 8 bases matching TRBD1. Germline CDR1 and CDR2: SGHRS and YFSETQ. V lost 4 bases, J lost 4 bases, and 7 bases stayed unmatched. The CDR3 totals 15 residues. The CDR3 region has the DNA TGCGCCAGCAGCACCGGAGGACAGGGAGGAAACACCATATATTTT. Protein: CASSTGGQGGNTIYF.